This TCR beta chain was identified during a study of T-cell memory formation after mild COVID-19. Findings and limits, study-wide: Pre-infection memory already had some responding clones, implying cross-reactive memory joined. Contracting clones localized mainly to CM and EM when CD4+ and mainly to EMRA when CD8+.

This clonotype came up a few times. The antigen is unknown. The CDR3 contains 15 residues. Germline V lookup: CDR1 SGHNT, CDR2 YYREEE (reference sequence). After removal of 4 bases from V and 5 bases from J, the junction contained 8 bases not matched to a gene. UMIs and sample barcodes were carried by the TCR alpha and TCR beta cDNA libraries that 5'RACE produced using constant-segment primers. Using its own MiXCR run on the 5' RACE reads, TCRdb lists one record per CDR3 protein. This table holds approximately 390,000 distinct CDR3 sequences, 15% to 20% found once. The clonotype originates from a man aged 18 to 29 who had mild COVID-19 (a few samples of this study predate the infection). Cell type and time point are not known. Sequencing used PBMCs or a T cell subset sorted from them (not recorded which). The rearrangement joins TRBV5-4 to TRBJ1-1; 10 bases agree with TRBD1. The CDR3 loop reads CASSTRQGARTEAFF. CDR3 nucleotides: TGTGCCAGCAGCACGAGACAGGGGGCGAGGACTGAAGCTTTCTTT.